This T cell receptor beta chain derives from a study of OX40 agonist ivuxolimab in advanced cancers. At the level of the study: Across the patients, intravenous ivuxolimab was delivered every 2 weeks at 0.01 to 10 mg/kg. General study points: At doses 0.1 to 3.0 mg/kg, CD4+ and CD8+ clones expanded. Expanded clones were, on average, more numerous in CD8+ T cells than in CD4+.

The assay was immunoSEQ multiplex PCR, and TCRdb's table has in-frame clones only and misses some. The top ten clones hold approximately 3.9% of a sample with nearly 65,000 clones, about 90% of them seen once. The sampling schedule covered blood at baseline, cycle 4 day 1, and cycle 7 day 1. V dropped 5 bases and J dropped 4; count of bases not matched to a gene: 7. This CDR3 has 15 amino acids. The germline V gene has CDR1 LNHDA and CDR2 SQIVND (reference sequence). Worth noting for this clone: Antigen specificity is unknown.

The TCR originated in an adult with an advanced solid tumor such as melanoma, head and neck, liver or kidney cancer. The chain is built from TRBV19 and TRBJ2-1; TRBD2 agrees at 8 bases. Specimen: CD4+ or CD8+ T cells sorted from blood, collected in a trial of the OX40 agonist ivuxolimab. CDR3 loop: CASSGSASGYNEQFF. In nucleotides, the CDR3 is TGTGCCAGTAGTGGTTCGGCTAGCGGGTACAATGAGCAGTTCTTC.